The sequence of this T cell receptor (beta chain) was determined in a study of blood T cells in healthy people across ages. Study results and limitations: Samples with more naive T cells showed higher observed beta diversity.

CDR1 DFQATT and CDR2 SNEGSKA come from the germline V gene (reference sequence). Trimming took 2 bases from V and 3 from J, leaving 14 bases between them. The CDR3 is 14 amino acids. A second PCR of 7 to 11 cycles used a sample-barcoded 5' primer and a J-beta primer mix. A template-switch adaptor that had 12 random nucleotides put a tag on each cDNA molecule. TCRdb called the 5' RACE reads again in MiXCR, with one record for every CDR3 protein. The sample includes over a million distinct CDR3 sequences, 35% to 45% of them seen just once. Comments on this clonotype: What it recognizes is unknown.

Sequencing was performed on blood. The chain uses TRBV20-1 and TRBJ2-7; tentative D call: TRBD1 (6 bases). This TCR came from a woman in her late teens or twenties in good health. The CDR3 here is CSARNGQPGYEQYF. The CDR3 bases are TGCAGTGCTAGAAACGGACAGCCAGGCTACGAGCAGTACTTC.